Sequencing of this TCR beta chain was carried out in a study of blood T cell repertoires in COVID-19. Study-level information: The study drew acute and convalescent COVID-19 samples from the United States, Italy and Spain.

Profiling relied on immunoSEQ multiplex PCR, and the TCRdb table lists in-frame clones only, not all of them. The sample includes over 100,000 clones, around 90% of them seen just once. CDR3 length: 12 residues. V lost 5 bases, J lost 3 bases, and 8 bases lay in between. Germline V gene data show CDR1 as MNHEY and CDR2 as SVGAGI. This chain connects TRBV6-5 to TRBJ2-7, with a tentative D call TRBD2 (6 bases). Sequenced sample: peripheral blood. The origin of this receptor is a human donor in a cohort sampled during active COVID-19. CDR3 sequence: CASSTGLYEQYF. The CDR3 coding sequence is TGTGCCAGCAGTACGGGACTCTACGAGCAGTACTTC.